A selection of T cell receptor beta chains follows, all from one sample in a study of OX40 agonist ivuxolimab in advanced cancers. Clones were sequenced by immunoSEQ multiplex PCR, and TCRdb holds only the in-frame ones, with some missing. The table lists 9,500 to 15,000 clones, over 80% of them singletons. The sequencing here drew on CD4+ or CD8+ T cells sorted from blood, taken in a trial of the OX40 agonist ivuxolimab. The origin of the receptors is an adult with an advanced solid tumor such as melanoma, head and neck, liver or kidney cancer. CDR3s leave out the opening cysteine and the closing phenylalanine or tryptophan.

>TRBV4-2|TRBJ2-2
ASSQESSGNTGELF
>TRBV7-7|TRBJ2-1
ASSLGTGNEQF
>TRBV3-1/TRBV3-2|TRBJ2-1
ASSPPKI
>TRBV6-6|TRBJ2-3
ASSYSATTTDTQY
>TRBV5-6|TRBJ1-2
ASSLEGVYYGYT
>TRBV19|TRBJ2-5
ASSIDRDQETQY
>TRBV13|TRBJ1-2
ASSSRGIFNYGYT
>TRBV9|TRBJ2-5
ASSAQGIQETQY
>TRBV6-5|TRBJ1-1
ASSYGKNTEAF
>TRBV4-2|TRBJ1-1
ASSLHEIGARGTEAF
>TRBV14|TRBJ2-7
ASSPSGFHEQY
>TRBV27|TRBJ2-1
ASSSLHTGVYYNEQF
>TRBV9|TRBJ2-1
ASSVVSGAYNEQF
>TRBV7-8|TRBJ2-7
ASSLPGTPSSYEQY
>TRBV11-1|TRBJ1-2
ASSSIRTDNYGYT
>TRBV10-3|TRBJ1-5
AISEPGTKGGQPQH
>TRBV14|TRBJ2-1
ASSQVSGSTFNEQF